This entry features one T cell receptor beta chain sequence. This sample is part of a study of blood T cell repertoires in COVID-19. From germline, CDR1 is ENHRY and CDR2 SYGVKD. The CDR3 is 13 amino acids. Trimming took 9 bases from V and 5 from J; bases not matched to a gene: 4. The table came from immunoSEQ multiplex PCR; TCRdb's copy has only in-frame clones and leaves some out. The sample holds 150,000 to 200,000 clones; roughly four fifths are singletons and the top ten take 22%. Sequencing used peripheral blood. V usage is TRBV10-3 and J usage is TRBJ2-1, with TRBD2 identical over 10 bases. This clonotype originated in a woman aged 80 or over with acute or convalescent COVID-19. CDR3 loop: CAILAGVNNEQFF. The CDR3 nucleotides read TGTGCCATTCTAGCGGGAGTCAACAATGAGCAGTTCTTC.